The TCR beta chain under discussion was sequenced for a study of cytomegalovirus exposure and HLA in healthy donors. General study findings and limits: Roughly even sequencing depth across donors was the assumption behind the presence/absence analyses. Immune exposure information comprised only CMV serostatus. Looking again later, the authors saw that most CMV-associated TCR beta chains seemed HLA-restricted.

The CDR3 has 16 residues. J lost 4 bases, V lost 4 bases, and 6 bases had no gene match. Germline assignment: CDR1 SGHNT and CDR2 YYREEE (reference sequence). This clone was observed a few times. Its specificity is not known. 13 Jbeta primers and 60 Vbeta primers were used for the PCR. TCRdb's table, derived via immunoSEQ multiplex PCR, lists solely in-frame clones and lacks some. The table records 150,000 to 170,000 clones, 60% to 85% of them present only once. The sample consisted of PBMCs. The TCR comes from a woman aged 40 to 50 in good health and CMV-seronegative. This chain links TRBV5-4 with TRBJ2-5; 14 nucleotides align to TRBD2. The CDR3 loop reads CASSQTSGRGGETQYF. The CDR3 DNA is TGTGCCAGCAGCCAGACTAGCGGGAGGGGGGGAGAGACCCAGTACTTC.